This T cell receptor (beta chain) was sequenced in a study of blood T cell repertoires in COVID-19. Authors' processing steps: It was from reference gene primer amplification that nucleated cell counts were estimated. Sequenced by immunoSEQ multiplex PCR; TCRdb stores in-frame clones only, minus some. Clone size and V and J calls were adopted from that table, with D and trimming inferred from the DNA. The sample holds roughly 100,000 clones, 70% to 90% seen once. The V end lost 2 bases, the J end lost 1 base, and 12 bases lay between the germline ends. The CDR3 spans 15 residues. The germline gives CDR1 SGHDT, CDR2 YYEEEE.

The specimen was peripheral blood. The receptor's source is a man in his fifties or sixties with active COVID-19. The chain is built from TRBV5-6 and TRBJ1-1; a possible D gene is TRBD1 (5 bases). The DNA for the CDR3 is TGTGCCAGCAGCTTCAAGGGGCCCGGGAACACTGAAGCTTTCTTT. This translates into CASSFKGPGNTEAFF.